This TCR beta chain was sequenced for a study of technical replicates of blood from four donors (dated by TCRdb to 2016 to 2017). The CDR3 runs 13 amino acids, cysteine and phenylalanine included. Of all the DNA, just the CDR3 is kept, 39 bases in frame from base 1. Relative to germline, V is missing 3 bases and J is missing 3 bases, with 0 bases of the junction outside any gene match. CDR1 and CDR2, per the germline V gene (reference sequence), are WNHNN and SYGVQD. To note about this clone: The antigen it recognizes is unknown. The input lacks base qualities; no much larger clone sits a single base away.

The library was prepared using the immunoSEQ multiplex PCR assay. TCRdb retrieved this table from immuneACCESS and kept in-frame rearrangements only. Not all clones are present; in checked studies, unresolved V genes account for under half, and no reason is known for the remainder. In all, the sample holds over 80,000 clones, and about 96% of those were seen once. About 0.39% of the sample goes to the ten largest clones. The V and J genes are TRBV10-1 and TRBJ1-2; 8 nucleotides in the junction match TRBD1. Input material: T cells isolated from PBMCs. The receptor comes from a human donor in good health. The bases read TGCGCCAGCAGTGAACAGGGGGACTATGGCTACACCTTC. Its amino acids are CASSEQGDYGYTF.